The entry that follows covers one T cell receptor (beta chain) sequence. The antigen remains undetermined. This entry belongs to a study of cytotoxic CD8 clonotypes in ibrutinib-treated CLL. Study summary: The study included around twelve relapsed/refractory and around 16 treatment-naive patients; fewer than 18 had IGHV unmutated disease. Sequencing produced an average of roughly 280,000 productive templates and approximately 100,000 productive rearrangements per sample. Study-wide results and caveats: The study found clonality rose at ibrutinib response, then fell toward baseline at progression.

Germline trimming cut 3 bases from V and 2 bases from J; bases unmatched to any gene: 4. Looked up from germline, CDR1 is MDHEN and CDR2 is SYDVKM. CDR3 length: 15 residues. Generated by immunoSEQ multiplex PCR, the TCRdb table keeps only in-frame clones and is missing some. The sample lists roughly 16,000 clones, less than 70% seen once, with roughly 13% in the top ten. This rearrangement joins TRBV28 to TRBJ2-5; 9 bases match TRBD1. This receptor was taken from a human donor with chronic lymphocytic leukemia. The sequenced sample was PBMCs, obtained before ibrutinib treatment. The CDR3 sequence: CASSLGQGYQETQYF. The CDR3 DNA reads TGTGCCAGCAGTTTGGGACAGGGATATCAAGAGACCCAGTACTTC. Drawing the rest from reference TRBV28 and TRBJ2-5, the complete variable domain is DVKVTQSSRYLVKRTGEKVFLECVQDMDHENMFWYRQDPGLGLRLIYFSYDVKMKEKGDIPEGYSVSREKKERFSLILESASTNQTSMYLCASSLGQGYQETQYFGPGTRLLVL.